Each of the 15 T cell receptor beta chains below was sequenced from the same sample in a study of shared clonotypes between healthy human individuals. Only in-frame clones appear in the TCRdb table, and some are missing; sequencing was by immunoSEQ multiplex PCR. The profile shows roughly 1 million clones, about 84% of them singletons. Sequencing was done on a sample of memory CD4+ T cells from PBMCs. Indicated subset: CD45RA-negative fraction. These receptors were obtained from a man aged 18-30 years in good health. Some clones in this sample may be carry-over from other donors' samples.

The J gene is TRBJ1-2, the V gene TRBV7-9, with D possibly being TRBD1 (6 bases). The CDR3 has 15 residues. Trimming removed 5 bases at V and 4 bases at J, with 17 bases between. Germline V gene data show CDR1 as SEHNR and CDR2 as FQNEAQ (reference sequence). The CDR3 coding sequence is TGTGCCAGCAGCCCGGTCGGGGGCTTAGGCTATGGCTACACCTTC. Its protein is CASSPVGGLGYGYTF.

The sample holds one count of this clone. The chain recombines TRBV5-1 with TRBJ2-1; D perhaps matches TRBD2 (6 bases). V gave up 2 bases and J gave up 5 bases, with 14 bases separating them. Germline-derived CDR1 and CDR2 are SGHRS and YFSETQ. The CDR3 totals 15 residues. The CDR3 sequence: CASSFAFGRNNEQFF. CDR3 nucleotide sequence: TGCGCCAGCAGCTTCGCATTCGGGAGAAACAATGAGCAGTTCTTC.

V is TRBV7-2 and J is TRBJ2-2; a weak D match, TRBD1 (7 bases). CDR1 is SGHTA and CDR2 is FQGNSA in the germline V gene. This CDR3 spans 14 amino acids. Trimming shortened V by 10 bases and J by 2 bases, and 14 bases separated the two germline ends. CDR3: CATKEGANTGELFF. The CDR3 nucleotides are TGTGCCACCAAGGAGGGGGCTAACACCGGGGAGCTGTTTTTT.

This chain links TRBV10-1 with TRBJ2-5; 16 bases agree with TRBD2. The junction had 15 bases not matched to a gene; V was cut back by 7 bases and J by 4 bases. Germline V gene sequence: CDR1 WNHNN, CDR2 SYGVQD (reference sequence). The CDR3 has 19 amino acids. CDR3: CASIAGTSGRGGSGETQYF. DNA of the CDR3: TGCGCCAGCATCGCCGGGACTAGCGGGAGGGGTGGATCAGGAGAGACCCAGTACTTC.

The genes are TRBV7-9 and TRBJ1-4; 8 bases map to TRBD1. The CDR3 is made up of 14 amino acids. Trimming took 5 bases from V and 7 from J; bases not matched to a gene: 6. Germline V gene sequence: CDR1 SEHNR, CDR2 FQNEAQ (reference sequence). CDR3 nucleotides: TGTGCCAGCAGCCGGACAGGGACGGGTGAAAAACTGTTTTTT. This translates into CASSRTGTGEKLFF.

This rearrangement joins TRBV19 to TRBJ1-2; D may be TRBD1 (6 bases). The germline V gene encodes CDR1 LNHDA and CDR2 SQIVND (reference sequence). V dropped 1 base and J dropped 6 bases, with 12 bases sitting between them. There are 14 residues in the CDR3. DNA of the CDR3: TGTGCCAGTAGTATAGGGGGGCGCGCAAATGGCTACACCTTC. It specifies CASSIGGRANGYTF.

The CDR3, as DNA: TGTGCCAGCAGCGCCCACTCCTACGAGCAGTACTTC. Residues: CASSAHSYEQYF. The V call is TRBV7-9, the J call TRBJ2-7; no clear D gene. Germline lookup yields CDR1 SEHNR and CDR2 FQNEAQ (reference sequence). V lost 5 bases and J lost 0, with 5 bases in between. This CDR3 contains 12 residues.

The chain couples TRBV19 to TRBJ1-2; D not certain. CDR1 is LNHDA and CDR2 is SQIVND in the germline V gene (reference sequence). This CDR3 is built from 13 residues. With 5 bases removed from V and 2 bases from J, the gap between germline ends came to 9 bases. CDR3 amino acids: CASSGPLNYGYTF. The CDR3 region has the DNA TGTGCCAGTAGTGGACCTCTAAACTATGGCTACACCTTC.

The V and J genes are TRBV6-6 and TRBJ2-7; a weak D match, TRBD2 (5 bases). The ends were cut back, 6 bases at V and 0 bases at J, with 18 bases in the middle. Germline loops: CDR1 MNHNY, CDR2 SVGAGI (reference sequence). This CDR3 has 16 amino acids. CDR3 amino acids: CASSASASRGSYEQYF. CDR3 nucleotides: TGTGCCAGCAGCGCAAGCGCTAGCCGGGGCTCCTACGAGCAGTACTTC.

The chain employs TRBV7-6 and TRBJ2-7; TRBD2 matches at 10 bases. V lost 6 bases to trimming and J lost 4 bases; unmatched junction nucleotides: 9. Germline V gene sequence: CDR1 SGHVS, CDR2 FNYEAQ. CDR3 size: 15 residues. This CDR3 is CASSPSGRAMYEQYF. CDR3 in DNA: TGTGCCAGCAGTCCCAGCGGGAGGGCCATGTACGAGCAGTACTTC.

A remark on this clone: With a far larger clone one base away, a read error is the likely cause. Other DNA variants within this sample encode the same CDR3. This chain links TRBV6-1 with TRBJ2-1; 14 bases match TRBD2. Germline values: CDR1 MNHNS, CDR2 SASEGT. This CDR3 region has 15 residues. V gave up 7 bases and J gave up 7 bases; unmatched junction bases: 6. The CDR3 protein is CASTLTSGRANEQFF. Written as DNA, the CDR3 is TGTGCCAGCACCTTGACTAGCGGGAGGGCAAATGAGCAGTTCTTC.

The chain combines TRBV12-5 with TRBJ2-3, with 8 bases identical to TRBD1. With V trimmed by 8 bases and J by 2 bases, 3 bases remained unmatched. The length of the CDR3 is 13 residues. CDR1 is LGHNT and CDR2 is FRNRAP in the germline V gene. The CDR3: CASQGAHTDTQYF. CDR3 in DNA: TGTGCTAGTCAGGGGGCGCACACAGATACGCAGTATTTT.

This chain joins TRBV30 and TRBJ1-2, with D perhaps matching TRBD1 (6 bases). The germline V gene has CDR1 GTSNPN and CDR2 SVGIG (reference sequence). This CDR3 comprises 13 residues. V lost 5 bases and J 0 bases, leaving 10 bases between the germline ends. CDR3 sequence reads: CAWQTGSNYGYTF. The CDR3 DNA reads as TGTGCCTGGCAAACAGGGTCTAACTATGGCTACACCTTC.

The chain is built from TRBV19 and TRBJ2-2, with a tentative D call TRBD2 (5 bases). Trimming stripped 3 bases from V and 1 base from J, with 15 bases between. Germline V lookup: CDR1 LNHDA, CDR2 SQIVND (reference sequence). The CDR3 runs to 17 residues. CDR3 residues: CASSIFFGRLNTGELFF. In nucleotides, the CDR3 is TGTGCCAGTAGTATTTTTTTTGGGAGATTGAACACCGGGGAGCTGTTTTTT.

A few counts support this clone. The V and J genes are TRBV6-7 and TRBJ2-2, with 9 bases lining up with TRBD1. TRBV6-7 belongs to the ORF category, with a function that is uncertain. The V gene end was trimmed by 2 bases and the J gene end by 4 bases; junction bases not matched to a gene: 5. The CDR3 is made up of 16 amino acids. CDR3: CASSYTPTGGTGELFF. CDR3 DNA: TGTGCCAGCAGTTACACCCCGACAGGGGGCACCGGGGAGCTGTTTTTT.